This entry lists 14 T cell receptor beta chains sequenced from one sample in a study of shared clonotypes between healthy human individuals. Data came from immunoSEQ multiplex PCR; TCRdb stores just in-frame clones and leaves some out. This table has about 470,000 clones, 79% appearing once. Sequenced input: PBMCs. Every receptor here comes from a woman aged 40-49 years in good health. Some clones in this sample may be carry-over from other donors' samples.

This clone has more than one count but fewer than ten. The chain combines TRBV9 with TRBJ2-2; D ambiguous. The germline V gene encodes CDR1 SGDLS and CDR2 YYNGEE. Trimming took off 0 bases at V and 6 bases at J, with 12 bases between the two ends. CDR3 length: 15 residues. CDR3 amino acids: CASSVEPIRSGELFF. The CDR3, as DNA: TGTGCCAGCAGCGTAGAACCGATAAGGTCCGGGGAGCTGTTTTTT.

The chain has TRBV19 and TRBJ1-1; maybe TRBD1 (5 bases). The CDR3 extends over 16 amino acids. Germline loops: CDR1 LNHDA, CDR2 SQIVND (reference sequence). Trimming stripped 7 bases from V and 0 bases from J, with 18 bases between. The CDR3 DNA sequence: TGTGCCAGTACCCACGGTGCCTTAGGGGTGAACACTGAAGCTTTCTTT. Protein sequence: CASTHGALGVNTEAFF.

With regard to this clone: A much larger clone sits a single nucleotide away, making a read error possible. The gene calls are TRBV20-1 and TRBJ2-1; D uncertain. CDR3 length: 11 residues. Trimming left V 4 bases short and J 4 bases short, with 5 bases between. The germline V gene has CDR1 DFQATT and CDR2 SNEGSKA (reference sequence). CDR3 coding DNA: TGCAGTGCTATGGCTTACAATGAGCAGTTCTTC. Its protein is CSAMAYNEQFF.

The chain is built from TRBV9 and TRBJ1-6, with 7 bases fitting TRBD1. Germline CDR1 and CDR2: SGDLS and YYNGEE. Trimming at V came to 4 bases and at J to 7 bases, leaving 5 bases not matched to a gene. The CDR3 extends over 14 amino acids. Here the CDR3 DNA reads TGTGCCAGCAGCCTGACAGGGAGCAATTCACCCCTCCACTTT. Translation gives CASSLTGSNSPLHF.

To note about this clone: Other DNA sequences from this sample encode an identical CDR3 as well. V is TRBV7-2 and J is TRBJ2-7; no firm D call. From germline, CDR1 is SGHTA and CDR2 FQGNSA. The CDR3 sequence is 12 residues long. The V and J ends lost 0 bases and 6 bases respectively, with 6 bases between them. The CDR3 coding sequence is TGTGCCAGCAGCTTAGCGGTGGGCGAGCAGTACTTC. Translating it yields CASSLAVGEQYF.

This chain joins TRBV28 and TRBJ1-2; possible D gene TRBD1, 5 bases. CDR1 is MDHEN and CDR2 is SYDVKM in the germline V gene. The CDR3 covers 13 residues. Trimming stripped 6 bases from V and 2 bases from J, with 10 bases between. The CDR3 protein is CASSAGPNYGYTF. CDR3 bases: TGTGCCAGCAGCGCGGGACCGAACTATGGCTACACCTTC.

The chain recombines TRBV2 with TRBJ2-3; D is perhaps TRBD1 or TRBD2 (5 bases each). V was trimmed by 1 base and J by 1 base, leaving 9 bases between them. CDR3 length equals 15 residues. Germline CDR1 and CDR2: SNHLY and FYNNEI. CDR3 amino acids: CASSEVVGGTDTQYF. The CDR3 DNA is TGTGCCAGCAGTGAAGTGGTGGGGGGCACAGATACGCAGTATTTT.

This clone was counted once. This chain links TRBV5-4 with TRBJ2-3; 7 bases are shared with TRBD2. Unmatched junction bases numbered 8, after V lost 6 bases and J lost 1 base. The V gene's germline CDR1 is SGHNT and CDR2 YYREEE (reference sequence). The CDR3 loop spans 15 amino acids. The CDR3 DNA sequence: TGTGCCAGCACCCATAAGCGGGGAGGCACAGATACGCAGTATTTT. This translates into CASTHKRGGTDTQYF.

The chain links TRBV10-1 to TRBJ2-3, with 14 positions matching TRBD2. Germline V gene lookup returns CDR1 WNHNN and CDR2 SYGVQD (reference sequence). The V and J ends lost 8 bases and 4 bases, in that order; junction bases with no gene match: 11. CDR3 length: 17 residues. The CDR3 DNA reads TGCGCCAGCCCTCCCGGGACTAGCGGGAGATCACCAGATACGCAGTATTTT. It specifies CASPPGTSGRSPDTQYF.

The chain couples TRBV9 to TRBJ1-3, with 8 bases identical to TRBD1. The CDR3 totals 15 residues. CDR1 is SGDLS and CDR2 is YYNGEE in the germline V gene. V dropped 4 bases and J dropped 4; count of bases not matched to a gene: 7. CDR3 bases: TGTGCCAGCAGCCCCCCAGGGGGCTCCGGAAACACCATATATTTT. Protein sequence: CASSPPGGSGNTIYF.

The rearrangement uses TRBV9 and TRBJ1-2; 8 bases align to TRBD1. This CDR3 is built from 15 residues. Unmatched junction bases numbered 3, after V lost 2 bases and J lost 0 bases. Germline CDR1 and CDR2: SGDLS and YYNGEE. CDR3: CASSVTGGTNYGYTF. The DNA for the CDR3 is TGTGCCAGCAGCGTCACAGGGGGGACTAACTATGGCTACACCTTC.

The CDR3 loop reads CASSFPGSDEQYF. CDR3 coding DNA: TGTGCCAGCAGCTTCCCAGGGAGCGACGAGCAGTACTTC. This chain connects TRBV5-5 to TRBJ2-7; D might be TRBD1 or TRBD2, each matching 5 bases. Trimming cost V 2 bases and J 5 bases, with 11 bases left between them. Germline CDR1 reads SGHKS; CDR2 reads YYEKEE (reference sequence). The CDR3 is 13 amino acids.

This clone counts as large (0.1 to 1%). The CDR3 DNA reads as TGTGCCAGCAGCGGACAGCACTCCCAGTATTTT. This gives the protein CASSGQHSQYF. The chain links TRBV28 to TRBJ2-3; maybe TRBD1 (6 bases). Germline V CDR1 and CDR2: MDHEN, SYDVKM. The CDR3 covers 11 residues. V was pared by 6 bases and J by 12 bases, with 13 bases between. The full variable domain, completed using reference TRBV28 and TRBJ2-3, is DVKVTQSSRYLVKRTGEKVFLECVQDMDHENMFWYRQDPGLGLRLIYFSYDVKMKEKGDIPEGYSVSREKKERFSLILESASTNQTSMYLCASSGQHSQYFGPGTRLTVL.

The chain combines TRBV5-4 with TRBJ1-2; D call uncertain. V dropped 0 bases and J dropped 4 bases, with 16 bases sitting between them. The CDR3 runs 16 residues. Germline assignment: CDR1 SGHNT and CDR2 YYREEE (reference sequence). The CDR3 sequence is CASSLGRLSGAYGYTF. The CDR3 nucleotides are TGTGCCAGCAGCTTGGGCCGCTTGTCAGGCGCCTATGGCTACACCTTC.